This T cell receptor (beta chain) was documented in a study of T cell responses to AZD1222 COVID-19 vaccine. This CDR3 has 16 residues. With V trimmed by 3 bases and J by 4 bases, 10 bases remained unmatched. Germline CDR1 is SGHTA and CDR2 is FQGNSA. Sequencing used immunoSEQ multiplex PCR; TCRdb keeps in-frame clones, though not all of them. The table shows 120,000 or so clones, with over 75% occurring only once. The receptor's source is an adult in good health. Sample: peripheral blood, taken on day 0 of MenACWY control vaccination. The rearrangement uses TRBV7-2 and TRBJ2-7; 9 bases match TRBD2. CDR3 loop: CASSFSSFAGGYEQYF. As DNA, the CDR3 is TGTGCCAGCAGCTTTAGTTCTTTTGCGGGAGGGTACGAGCAGTACTTC.